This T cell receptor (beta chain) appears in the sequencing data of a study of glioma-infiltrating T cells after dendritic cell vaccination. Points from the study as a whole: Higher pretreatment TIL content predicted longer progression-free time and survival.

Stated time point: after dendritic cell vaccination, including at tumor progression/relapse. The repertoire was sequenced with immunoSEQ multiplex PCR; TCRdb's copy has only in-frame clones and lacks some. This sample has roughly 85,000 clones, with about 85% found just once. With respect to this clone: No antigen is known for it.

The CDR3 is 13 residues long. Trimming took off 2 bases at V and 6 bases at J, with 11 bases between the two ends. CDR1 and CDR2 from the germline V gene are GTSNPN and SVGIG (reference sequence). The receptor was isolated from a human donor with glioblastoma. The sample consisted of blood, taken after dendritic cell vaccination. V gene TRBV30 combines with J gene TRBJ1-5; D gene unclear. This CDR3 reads CAWSSGNGQPQHF. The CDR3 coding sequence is TGTGCCTGGAGTTCGGGGAACGGTCAGCCCCAGCATTTT.